The present T cell receptor (beta chain) was sequenced within a study of blood T cell repertoires in COVID-19. V was shortened by 0 bases and J by 0 bases, with 14 bases between the two germline ends. The CDR3 runs 18 residues. CDR1 is LGHNA, CDR2 YSLEER, per germline. Sequencing used immunoSEQ multiplex PCR; TCRdb keeps in-frame clones, though not all of them. The table lists approximately 300,000 clones, roughly nine tenths of them singletons. The receptor's source is a woman aged 25 to 39 who had been exposed to COVID-19. The material sequenced was PBMCs or T cells enriched from blood (not recorded which). The chain combines TRBV4-3 with TRBJ1-4, with D tentatively TRBD1 (5 bases). Here the CDR3 reads CASSQDSRDSATNEKLFF. The CDR3 DNA sequence: TGCGCCAGCAGCCAAGATTCCAGGGACTCTGCAACTAATGAAAAACTGTTTTTT.